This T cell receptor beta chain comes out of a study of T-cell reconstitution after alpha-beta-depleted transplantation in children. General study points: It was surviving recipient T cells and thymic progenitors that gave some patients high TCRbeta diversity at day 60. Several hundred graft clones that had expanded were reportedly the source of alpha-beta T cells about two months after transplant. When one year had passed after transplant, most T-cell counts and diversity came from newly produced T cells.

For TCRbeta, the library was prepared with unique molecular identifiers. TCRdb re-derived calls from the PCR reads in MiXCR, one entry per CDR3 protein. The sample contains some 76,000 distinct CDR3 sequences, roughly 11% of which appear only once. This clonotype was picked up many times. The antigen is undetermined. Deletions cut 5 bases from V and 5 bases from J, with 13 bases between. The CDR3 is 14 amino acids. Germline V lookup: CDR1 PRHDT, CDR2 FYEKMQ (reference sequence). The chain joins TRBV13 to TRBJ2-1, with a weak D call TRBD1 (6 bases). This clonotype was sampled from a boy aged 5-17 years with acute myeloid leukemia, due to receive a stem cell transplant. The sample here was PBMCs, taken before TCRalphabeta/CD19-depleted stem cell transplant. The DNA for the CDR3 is TGTGCCAGCAGCCTTGGACAGAGCAACAATGAGCAGTTCTTC. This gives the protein CASSLGQSNNEQFF.